This TCR beta chain was recovered during a study of T cell repertoires in cytomegalovirus infection. Study details: Carrying CMV and the relevant HLA type showed in public TCR beta signatures.

Germline-derived CDR1 and CDR2 are SGHAT and FQDESV (reference sequence). The CDR3 runs 13 residues. With 6 bases removed from V and 7 bases from J, the gap between germline ends came to 10 bases. TCRdb used MiXCR to reprocess the reads, holding one entry per CDR3 protein. The top ten clones hold about 45% of a sample with hundreds of thousands of distinct CDR3 sequences, about 42% of them seen once. Whole-study results and caveats: Identification of carriers of CMV plus the relevant HLA was performed using cumulative public TCR beta family frequency.

Of note for this clonotype: The antigen remains undetermined.

The sequenced sample was cultured PBMCs, obtained from culture after CMV antigen stimulation. This chain joins TRBV11-1 and TRBJ1-6, with D possibly TRBD1 on 5 matching bases. The receptor comes from a human donor in good health (CMV status not recorded). Some clones in this sample may be carry-over from other donors' samples. Here the CDR3 DNA reads TGTGCCAGCAGACGACAGTCGAATTCACCCCTCCACTTT. Protein: CASRRQSNSPLHF.